These 28 T cell receptor beta chains share one sample of origin, sequenced in a study of blood T cell repertoires in COVID-19. Clones were read by immunoSEQ multiplex PCR, and TCRdb kept only the in-frame ones, dropping some. The data show hundreds of thousands of clones, around four fifths seen once. The specimen sequenced was peripheral blood. The receptors originated from a woman aged 45-60 years who had recovered from COVID-19.

The chain employs TRBV5-1 and TRBJ2-3; D unclear. V was shortened by 3 bases and J by 8 bases, with 13 bases between the two germline ends. Germline V gene sequence: CDR1 SGHRS, CDR2 YFSETQ. The CDR3 has 13 residues. The CDR3 loop is CASSSQALGTQYF. CDR3 sequence (DNA): TGCGCCAGCAGCTCCCAAGCGTTAGGTACGCAGTATTTT.

V gene TRBV10-3 combines with J gene TRBJ2-4; 8 nucleotides align to TRBD2. CDR1 is ENHRY and CDR2 is SYGVKD in the germline V gene. This CDR3 comprises 13 residues. Trimming at V came to 2 bases and at J to 15 bases, leaving 9 bases not matched to a gene. The CDR3 DNA follows: TGTGCCATCAGTGAGCCCGGGACTAGTCATCCGTACTTC. Translated: CAISEPGTSHPYF.

A note on this clone: At one of its ends the junction is not consistent with the germline gene, which may arise from a read error. This chain connects TRBV7-3 to TRBJ2-7; D might be TRBD1 (6 bases). There are 15 residues in the CDR3. In germline, CDR1 is SGHTA, CDR2 FQGTGA. The CDR3 spells CASSITGTQVGEQYF. CDR3 coding DNA: TGTGCCAGCAGCATAACCGGGACACAGGTGGGGGAGCAGTACTTC.

V gene TRBV29-1 combines with J gene TRBJ1-1; D perhaps matches TRBD1 (5 bases). V was pared by 7 bases and J by 0 bases, with 9 bases between. The CDR3 has 12 residues. Germline-derived CDR1 and CDR2 are SQVTM and ANQGSEA. The DNA of the CDR3 is TGCAGCGCCAGGGAAATGAACACTGAAGCTTTCTTT. The encoded protein is CSAREMNTEAFF.

The rearrangement links TRBV3-1 (or the pseudogene TRBV3-2) to TRBJ1-4; TRBD1 aligns across 9 bases. From germline, CDR1 is LGHDT and CDR2 YNNKEL (reference sequence). The CDR3 consists of 14 residues. With 6 bases clipped from V and 5 bases from J, the junction kept 4 bases outside the gene matches. The CDR3 DNA reads as TGTGCCAGCAGTTTCGGGACAGGGAATGAAAAACTGTTTTTT. Its protein is CASSFGTGNEKLFF.

The chain employs TRBV27 and TRBJ2-3; weak D call: TRBD2 (5 bases). The germline V gene encodes CDR1 MNHEY and CDR2 SMNVEV (reference sequence). Trimming removed 6 bases at V and 5 bases at J, with 18 bases between. The CDR3 covers 15 residues. CDR3 coding DNA: TGTGCCAGCAGCGCCCACTTCGCGGGTCGAGATACGCAGTATTTT. This gives the protein CASSAHFAGRDTQYF.

The chain has TRBV5-4 and TRBJ2-3, with TRBD2 matching over 8 bases. Looked up from germline, CDR1 is SGHNT and CDR2 is YYREEE (reference sequence). V trimming: 0 bases; J trimming: 4 bases; junction bases outside the gene matches: 10. The length of the CDR3 is 17 residues. CDR3 loop: CASSLVGGLGVADTQYF. The CDR3 bases are TGTGCCAGCAGCTTGGTTGGGGGACTAGGAGTAGCAGATACGCAGTATTTT.

The chain's CDR3 is CASTSRGGTSGRWYNEQFF. In DNA, the CDR3 is TGTGCCAGCACCTCCCGTGGGGGGACTAGCGGGAGGTGGTACAATGAGCAGTTCTTC. V usage is TRBV7-2 and J usage is TRBJ2-1, with TRBD2 matching over 15 bases. Germline CDR1 and CDR2: SGHTA and FQGNSA. CDR3 length: 19 amino acids. The trim removed 7 bases at V and 4 bases at J, leaving 14 bases unmatched.

The gene calls are TRBV4-1 and TRBJ1-6, with D possibly TRBD1 on 6 matching bases. The CDR3 runs to 16 residues. Trimming took 0 bases from V and 7 from J, leaving 13 bases between them. Germline V gene lookup returns CDR1 MGHRA and CDR2 YSYEKL. This CDR3 is CASSQEGQGTNSPLHF. The CDR3, as DNA: TGCGCCAGCAGCCAAGAGGGGCAGGGGACGAATTCACCCCTCCACTTT.

This chain uses TRBV5-1 with TRBJ2-5; 8 bases map to TRBD1. The V gene end was trimmed by 4 bases and the J gene end by 9 bases; junction bases not matched to a gene: 11. CDR3 length: 14 residues. Germline-derived CDR1 and CDR2 are SGHRS and YFSETQ. The CDR3 region has the DNA TGCGCCAGCAGCGGGGGACAGGAATTTCGGCCCCAGTACTTC. It codes for CASSGGQEFRPQYF.

The rearrangement joins TRBV29-1 to TRBJ2-7, with 8 bases matching TRBD1. The V segment lost 6 bases and the J segment 4 bases; nucleotides outside the gene matches: 11. This CDR3 region has 14 residues. Germline values: CDR1 SQVTM, CDR2 ANQGSEA. The CDR3 is CSVRTIGQGYEQYF. CDR3 nucleotide sequence: TGCAGCGTCCGAACAATTGGACAGGGATACGAGCAGTACTTC.

V usage is TRBV19 and J usage is TRBJ2-3; TRBD1 is a possible D gene (5 bases). Trimming removed 4 bases at V and 4 bases at J, with 9 bases between. CDR3 size: 13 residues. Germline V CDR1 and CDR2: LNHDA, SQIVND (reference sequence). CDR3 sequence: CASSSRASDTQYF. CDR3 nucleotide sequence: TGTGCCAGTAGTAGCAGGGCGTCAGATACGCAGTATTTT.

V usage is TRBV4-3 and J usage is TRBJ2-7; unclear D gene. The germline V gene encodes CDR1 LGHNA and CDR2 YSLEER. The CDR3 is made up of 15 amino acids. V lost 0 bases and J 3 bases, leaving 12 bases between the germline ends. The CDR3 DNA reads as TGCGCCAGCAGCCAAGACAGGCAAAAAAGCTACGAGCAGTACTTC. As protein: CASSQDRQKSYEQYF.

The chain uses TRBV27 and TRBJ1-2; D call uncertain. CDR3 length: 13 amino acids. Per germline, CDR1 MNHEY and CDR2 SMNVEV (reference sequence). Trimming removed 5 bases from V and 1 base from J, with 8 bases in between. CDR3 amino acids: CASSPQNNYGYTF. The CDR3 nucleotides read TGTGCCAGCAGTCCACAGAATAACTATGGCTACACCTTC.

This chain joins TRBV19 and TRBJ2-1; 13 bases are shared with TRBD2. Germline lookup yields CDR1 LNHDA and CDR2 SQIVND (reference sequence). This CDR3 is built from 15 residues. The V gene end was trimmed by 10 bases and the J gene end by 1 base; junction bases not matched to a gene: 4. CDR3 in DNA: TGTGCCACCCGGACTAGCGGGAGATCCTACAATGAGCAGTTCTTC. Its translation is CATRTSGRSYNEQFF.

This clone was counted once. The V and J genes are TRBV5-1 and TRBJ2-7; TRBD2 might be the D (5 bases). Between the trimmed V and J ends, which lost 1 base and 0 bases, there was a span of 11 bases. CDR3 length: 15 residues. Germline V gives CDR1 SGHRS, CDR2 YFSETQ. CDR3 DNA: TGCGCCAGCAGCTTGACGGGGAAGGGCTCCTACGAGCAGTACTTC. Amino acids: CASSLTGKGSYEQYF.

The chain combines TRBV5-1 with TRBJ1-6; TRBD1 agrees at 7 bases. V lost 4 bases to trimming and J lost 7 bases; unmatched junction nucleotides: 8. Germline loops: CDR1 SGHRS, CDR2 YFSETQ. The CDR3 covers 15 residues. CDR3 sequence (DNA): TGCGCCAGCAGCCTTAGGGACAGCTCAAATTCACCCCTCCACTTT. This encodes CASSLRDSSNSPLHF.

The chain links TRBV7-9 to TRBJ1-2, with 10 bases that match TRBD1. The CDR3 loop spans 17 amino acids. V shed 4 bases, J shed 0 bases, and the junction held 8 bases outside the gene matches. CDR1 is SEHNR, CDR2 FQNEAQ, per germline (reference sequence). CDR3 sequence reads: CASSSTRDRGSNYGYTF. CDR3 bases: TGTGCCAGCAGCTCAACCCGGGACAGGGGATCTAACTATGGCTACACCTTC.

This clone was seen at least ten times. The CDR3 is CASSPQGSTGNTIYF. The CDR3 bases are TGCGCCAGCAGCCCGCAGGGTAGTACTGGAAACACCATATATTTT. The rearrangement uses TRBV5-1 and TRBJ1-3; TRBD1 is a possible D gene (5 bases). Trimming took 4 bases from V and 2 from J, leaving 13 bases between them. The CDR3 is 15 residues long. Germline lookup yields CDR1 SGHRS and CDR2 YFSETQ. The whole variable domain, filled in from reference TRBV5-1 and TRBJ1-3, reads KAGVTQTPRYLIKTRGQQVTLSCSPISGHRSVSWYQQTPGQGLQFLFEYFSETQRNKGNFPGRFSGRQFSNSRSEMNVSTLELGDSALYLCASSPQGSTGNTIYFGEGSWLTVV.

The chain has TRBV5-1 and TRBJ1-2; D is possibly TRBD1 (6 bases). The CDR3 contains 14 residues. Germline V CDR1 and CDR2: SGHRS, YFSETQ. V lost 1 base to trimming and J lost 8 bases, with 15 bases between them. CDR3 loop: CASSLSRGAKGYTF. CDR3 nucleotide sequence: TGCGCCAGCAGCTTGAGTCGGGGGGCAAAAGGCTACACCTTC. Together with reference TRBV5-1 and TRBJ1-2, the CDR3 gives the full variable domain: KAGVTQTPRYLIKTRGQQVTLSCSPISGHRSVSWYQQTPGQGLQFLFEYFSETQRNKGNFPGRFSGRQFSNSRSEMNVSTLELGDSALYLCASSLSRGAKGYTFGSGTRLTVV.

The chain uses TRBV4-1 and TRBJ2-7; D is possibly TRBD2 (5 bases). V gave up 2 bases and J gave up 7 bases, with 9 bases separating them. Per the germline V gene, CDR1 is MGHRA and CDR2 is YSYEKL. This CDR3 is 12 amino acids long. The CDR3: CASSQPTGEQYF. The CDR3, as DNA: TGCGCCAGCAGCCAACCGACGGGAGAGCAGTACTTC.

The chain is built from TRBV12-3 or TRBV12-4 and TRBJ1-3, with D perhaps TRBD1 (6 bases). V shed 6 bases and J shed 2 bases, with 8 bases lying between them. The CDR3 loop spans 13 amino acids. The CDR3 DNA reads TGTGCCAGCAGAGGGGGTACTGGAAACACCATATATTTT. It specifies CASRGGTGNTIYF.

This clone has more than one count but fewer than ten. This sequence joins TRBV5-1 and TRBJ2-7; maybe TRBD2 (6 bases). CDR1 and CDR2 from the germline V gene are SGHRS and YFSETQ. The CDR3 length is 16 residues. The V end was cut by 0 bases, the J end by 4 bases, with 17 bases between. CDR3 residues: CASSLEGIGGVYEQYF. CDR3 sequence (DNA): TGCGCCAGCAGCTTGGAGGGGATCGGGGGTGTGTACGAGCAGTACTTC.

A word on this clone: The same CDR3 is also encoded by other DNA sequences in this sample. This sequence joins TRBV27 and TRBJ2-7; 7 bases align to TRBD1. Germline V gene lookup returns CDR1 MNHEY and CDR2 SMNVEV (reference sequence). This CDR3 has 14 residues. The V and J ends lost 2 bases and 2 bases, in that order; junction bases with no gene match: 3. For the CDR3, the DNA is TGTGCCAGCAGTTTAAGGCAGGGGGCCTACGAGCAGTACTTC. Protein: CASSLRQGAYEQYF.

This chain links TRBV7-2 with TRBJ1-1, with TRBD1 identical over 8 bases. V trimming: 5 bases; J trimming: 5 bases; junction bases outside the gene matches: 7. CDR1 is SGHTA and CDR2 is FQGNSA in the germline V gene. CDR3 length equals 14 residues. CDR3 coding DNA: TGTGCCAGCAGCACTAGGACAGGGCTGACTGAAGCTTTCTTT. This translates into CASSTRTGLTEAFF.

This chain uses TRBV4-1 with TRBJ1-5, with D possibly being TRBD1 (5 bases). In germline, CDR1 is MGHRA, CDR2 YSYEKL. The CDR3 is 15 amino acids. V shed 3 bases and J shed 6 bases, with 15 bases lying between them. The CDR3 is CASSHQGGAGQPQHF. CDR3 DNA: TGCGCCAGCAGCCACCAAGGAGGGGCTGGTCAGCCCCAGCATTTT.

The genes are TRBV18 and TRBJ2-5, with D tentatively TRBD2 (5 bases). The germline gives CDR1 KGHSH, CDR2 LQKENI. The CDR3 loop spans 14 amino acids. V was clipped by 4 bases and J by 4 bases, with 13 bases between them. CDR3 sequence: CASSQGPRGETQYF. The DNA of the CDR3 is TGTGCCAGCTCACAAGGCCCCCGGGGAGAGACCCAGTACTTC.

This sequence joins TRBV6-2 or TRBV6-3 and TRBJ2-5; TRBD2 might be the D (6 bases). Trimming took off 4 bases at V and 2 bases at J, with 11 bases between the two ends. Per the germline V gene, CDR1 is MNHEY and CDR2 is SVGEGT. This CDR3 has 14 amino acids. In DNA, the CDR3 is TGTGCCAGCAGTTCGGGTCGGGGGCAAGAGACCCAGTACTTC. Amino acid sequence: CASSSGRGQETQYF.